The clone carrying this T cell receptor beta chain has a count of ten or more. Antigen specificity is unknown. The sample belongs to a study of read filtering for tumor transcriptome and immune sequencing. Study background: Revised staging placed eight or nine patients in R-ISS I, 15 to 20 in II, more than 5 in III. After DNase treatment, RNA was made into whole-transcriptome libraries. Study observations and caveats: Single-read clonotypes: roughly 80% of IR-seq clonotypes (roughly 3.5% of reads), more than 70% of RNA-seq clonotypes (44.6% of reads).

The V gene lost 3 bases and the J gene lost 3 bases, with 11 bases spanning the gap. The CDR3 has 15 residues. Germline values: CDR1 SGHVT, CDR2 SQSDAQ. The library was built from about 400 ng RNA with molecular barcoded adaptors for alpha/delta and beta/gamma chains. TCRdb used MiXCR to reprocess the reads, holding one entry per CDR3 protein. This repertoire shows approximately 150,000 distinct CDR3 sequences, less than 15% found once; its top ten account for 7% to 9%. This clonotype was sampled from a donor at least 40 years old with multiple myeloma. Sequences were obtained from a population of CD138-negative cells sorted from bone marrow. The V call is TRBV7-4, the J call TRBJ1-4, with D perhaps matching TRBD1 (5 bases). In DNA, the CDR3 is TGTGCCAGCAGCTTCTACAGGCGCGCTAATGAAAAACTGTTTTTT. As protein: CASSFYRRANEKLFF.